Listed below are T cell receptor beta chains from one sample, sequenced in a study of a mutant IDH1 vaccine in newly diagnosed glioma. These receptors' targets are unknown. Libraries were prepared by immunoSEQ multiplex PCR; TCRdb keeps only in-frame clonotypes and omits some of them. The sample lists 110,000 or so clones; almost 90% were seen once. The material was PBMCs, obtained from a glioma patient whose treatment included an IDH1 peptide vaccine. These receptors originate from a woman aged 45-65 years with glioma. CDR3s include the opening cysteine and the closing phenylalanine or tryptophan. The order of the fields is J gene, D gene, clone size, V gene, CDR3 length, CDR3 protein, CDR3 DNA. D genes are given only for firm matches. Rows may omit the clone size; those that give it use once, few, many or a size class.

TRBJ2-7 TRBD1 once TRBV15 15 CATSRDGQGRGEQYF TGTGCCACCAGCAGAGATGGACAGGGACGGGGCGAGCAGTACTTC
TRBJ2-7 TRBD2 once TRBV6-1 14 CASSAGGFPYEQYF TGTGCCAGCAGTGCGGGGGGATTCCCTTACGAGCAGTACTTC
TRBJ2-7 . . TRBV28 13 CASIPIWGGVHYF TGTGCCAGCATCCCTATATGGGGGGGCGTGCACTACTTC
TRBJ2-3 TRBD2 . TRBV4-1 17 CASSQDENSGRMYTQYF TGCGCCAGCAGCCAAGATGAAAATAGCGGGAGGATGTATACGCAGTATTTT
TRBJ2-1 TRBD2 . TRBV6-5 13 CASRKGLANEQFF TGTGCCAGCAGAAAGGGACTAGCCAATGAGCAGTTCTTC
TRBJ2-1 . . TRBV4-2 17 CASSQAPTGERYNEQFF TGTGCCAGCAGCCAAGCCCCAACGGGGGAGCGGTACAATGAGCAGTTCTTC
TRBJ2-2 . . TRBV2 14 CASSGGGPHGELFF TGTGCCAGCAGTGGAGGAGGGCCCCACGGGGAGCTGTTTTTT
TRBJ2-3 TRBD2 . TRBV28 15 CASSLGLAGADTQYF TGTGCCAGCAGCCTGGGACTAGCGGGGGCAGATACGCAGTATTTT
TRBJ1-1 . . TRBV9 16 CASSVGGTGWGTEAFF TGTGCCAGCAGCGTTGGGGGAACAGGGTGGGGCACTGAAGCTTTCTTT
TRBJ1-5 . . TRBV7-9 12 CASSLDKQPQHF TGTGCCAGCAGCTTAGATAAACAGCCCCAGCATTTT
TRBJ2-3 TRBD2 . TRBV5-1 15 CASSSAGGPSDTQYF TGCGCCAGCAGCTCAGCGGGAGGGCCATCGGATACGCAGTATTTT
TRBJ2-7 TRBD1 once TRBV27 16 CASSFLGTGLLYEQYF TGTGCCAGCAGTTTCCTCGGGACAGGGCTCCTCTACGAGCAGTACTTC
TRBJ2-7 . . TRBV4-1 13 CASSHRGGHEQYF TGCGCCAGCAGCCACAGGGGAGGCCACGAGCAGTACTTC
TRBJ1-4 TRBD1 . TRBV7-6 14 CASSSGQGVEKLFF TGTGCCAGCAGCTCGGGACAGGGGGTTGAAAAACTGTTTTTT
TRBJ2-1 TRBD1 . TRBV5-1 15 CASSLVGQDYNEQFF TGCGCCAGCAGCTTGGTTGGACAGGATTACAATGAGCAGTTCTTC
TRBJ2-7 . . TRBV9 14 CASSVDHGTYEQYF TGTGCCAGCAGCGTAGATCACGGCACCTACGAGCAGTACTTC
TRBJ2-7 TRBD1 . TRBV19 18 CASSPRPGTGIAAYEQYF TGTGCCAGTAGTCCACGACCTGGGACAGGGATCGCGGCCTACGAGCAGTACTTC
TRBJ1-6 TRBD1 . TRBV5-1 19 CASSLGGGPSQGGNSPLHF TGCGCCAGCAGCTTGGGAGGGGGCCCTTCCCAGGGCGGTAATTCACCCCTCCACTTT
TRBJ2-7 . . TRBV18 14 CASSLRDLTYEQYF TGTGCCAGCTCACTTAGGGATTTGACCTACGAGCAGTACTTC
TRBJ2-1 TRBD2 once TRBV7-2 16 CASSPPGSGRYNEQFF TGTGCCAGCAGCCCCCCGGGTAGCGGGAGATACAATGAGCAGTTCTTC
TRBJ1-2 . . TRBV27 12 CASSLGGSGYTF TGTGCCAGCAGTTTGGGGGGTAGCGGCTACACCTTC
TRBJ2-7 TRBD2 . TRBV6-1 15 CASSAVLAGAYEQYF TGTGCCAGCAGTGCCGTACTAGCGGGAGCTTACGAGCAGTACTTC
TRBJ2-3 . . TRBV7-3 15 CASPAYNNATDTQYF TGTGCCAGCCCAGCTTATAACAACGCCACAGATACGCAGTATTTT
TRBJ2-1 . . TRBV5-1 12 CASSLAWNEQFF TGCGCCAGCAGCTTGGCTTGGAATGAGCAGTTCTTC
TRBJ2-1 . . TRBV6-5 14 CASSYEGSYNEQFF TGTGCCAGCAGTTACGAGGGATCCTACAATGAGCAGTTCTTC
TRBJ2-3 . . TRBV27 11 CASSQRDTQYF TGTGCCAGCAGCCAGCGAGATACGCAGTATTTT
TRBJ1-2 . . TRBV7-9 13 CASSSRTDLGYTF TGTGCCAGCAGCTCCCGGACGGATTTGGGCTACACCTTC
TRBJ2-7 . . TRBV2 13 CASSIFQTYEQYF TGTGCCAGCAGTATCTTCCAGACCTACGAGCAGTACTTC
TRBJ2-1 . . TRBV4-1 17 CASSQVLGSPSYNEQFF TGCGCCAGCAGCCAAGTCTTGGGGAGCCCCTCCTACAATGAGCAGTTCTTC
TRBJ2-6 TRBD1 . TRBV5-4 19 CASSWTGRATPSGANVLTF TGTGCCAGCAGCTGGACAGGGCGGGCTACCCCCTCTGGGGCCAACGTCCTGACTTTC
TRBJ1-2 . . TRBV9 15 CASSPEGFGNYGYTF TGTGCCAGCAGCCCAGAGGGATTCGGAAACTATGGCTACACCTTC
TRBJ2-7 TRBD2 . TRBV4-1 16 CASSQGISGGLLEQYF TGCGCCAGCAGCCAAGGTATTAGCGGGGGCCTTCTTGAGCAGTACTTC
TRBJ1-5 . . TRBV18 17 CASSGSTAFFSNQPQHF TGTGCCAGCTCAGGATCGACAGCCTTTTTTAGCAATCAGCCCCAGCATTTT
TRBJ1-3 . . TRBV30 13 CALQLTSGNTIYF TGTGCCTTACAGTTAACCTCTGGAAACACCATATATTTT
TRBJ2-2 TRBD2 . TRBV13 19 CASSPGLAGGPRRTGELFF TGTGCCAGCAGCCCCGGACTAGCGGGAGGGCCCCGGAGGACCGGGGAGCTGTTTTTT
TRBJ1-1 TRBD1 . TRBV5-1 19 CASSLYWDRGPVLGTEAFF TGCGCCAGCAGCTTGTATTGGGACAGGGGGCCCGTTTTAGGCACTGAAGCTTTCTTT
TRBJ2-5 TRBD1 few TRBV6-6 15 CASSYSQGGTETQYF TGTGCCAGCAGTTACTCTCAAGGGGGCACGGAGACCCAGTACTTC
TRBJ1-5 . . TRBV10-2 17 CASSRFSGEVGNQPQHF TGCGCCAGCAGTCGATTTTCGGGGGAGGTCGGCAATCAGCCCCAGCATTTT
TRBJ2-4 . . TRBV2 12 CASTVAKNIQYF TGTGCCAGCACGGTAGCCAAAAACATTCAGTACTTC
TRBJ1-1 . few TRBV19 12 CASSLMNTEAFF TGTGCCAGTAGTTTAATGAACACTGAAGCTTTCTTT
TRBJ1-2 TRBD1 . TRBV28 17 CASSTPGTGSPFYGYTF TGTGCCAGCAGTACCCCCGGGACAGGCTCCCCATTTTATGGCTACACCTTC
TRBJ2-1 TRBD2 . TRBV7-7 15 CASSSTSGSINEQFF TGTGCTAGCAGCTCGACTAGCGGGAGTATCAATGAGCAGTTCTTC
TRBJ1-1 TRBD1 . TRBV6-5 15 CASSLDRGLNTEAFF TGTGCCAGCAGTTTGGACAGGGGTCTGAACACTGAAGCTTTCTTT
TRBJ1-2 TRBD1 . TRBV18 12 CASSPDREGYTF TGTGCCAGCTCACCAGACAGGGAAGGCTACACCTTC
TRBJ2-7 . . TRBV27 19 CASSLRGGGRGTLAYEQYF TGTGCCAGCAGTTTAAGGGGTGGGGGCAGGGGGACTCTTGCCTACGAGCAGTACTTC
TRBJ2-3 . few TRBV11-2 9 CARGDTQYF TGTGCCAGGGGGGATACGCAGTATTTT
TRBJ1-1 TRBD1 . TRBV29-1 16 CSATTGAGAMNTEAFF TGCAGCGCCACGACAGGGGCCGGAGCCATGAACACTGAAGCTTTCTTT
TRBJ1-1 . . TRBV15 16 CATSRGRTALNTEAFF TGTGCCACCAGCAGAGGCCGGACAGCTTTGAACACTGAAGCTTTCTTT
TRBJ2-6 . . TRBV5-1 15 CASRQGVTGANVLTF TGCGCCAGCAGACAGGGAGTAACTGGGGCCAACGTCCTGACTTTC
TRBJ1-5 . . TRBV5-4 15 CASSPGRGPNQPQHF TGTGCCAGCAGCCCGGGGCGGGGGCCCAATCAGCCCCAGCATTTT
TRBJ2-5 . . TRBV5-1 15 CASSPGVGLPGTQYF TGCGCCAGCAGCCCTGGGGTAGGGCTTCCCGGGACCCAGTACTTC
TRBJ2-1 . . TRBV11-2 14 CASSLGVQRGEQFF TGTGCCAGCAGCTTAGGGGTCCAGAGGGGAGAGCAGTTCTTC
TRBJ2-2 . . TRBV18 16 CASSPNTGTNTGELFF TGTGCCAGCTCACCAAATACAGGGACCAACACCGGGGAGCTGTTTTTT
TRBJ2-1 TRBD2 . TRBV9 15 CASSVASGGYNEQFF TGTGCCAGCAGCGTAGCCAGCGGGGGATACAATGAGCAGTTCTTC
TRBJ2-6 . . TRBV9 15 CASSVAGPGANVLTF TGTGCCAGCAGCGTAGCAGGGCCTGGGGCCAACGTCCTGACTTTC
TRBJ2-7 TRBD2 . TRBV27 15 CASSSGTSGKGEQYF TGTGCCAGCAGTTCTGGGACTAGCGGGAAGGGCGAGCAGTACTTC
TRBJ1-1 . . TRBV5-1 12 CASSEQGSEAFF TGCGCCAGCAGCGAACAAGGTTCTGAAGCTTTCTTT
TRBJ2-7 TRBD2 . TRBV28 15 CASSSTREGPYEQYF TGTGCCAGCAGTAGCACGCGGGAGGGCCCCTACGAGCAGTACTTC
TRBJ1-6 . . TRBV10-3 15 CAISPSQGGNSPLHF TGTGCCATCAGTCCCTCACAGGGTGGGAATTCACCCCTCCACTTT